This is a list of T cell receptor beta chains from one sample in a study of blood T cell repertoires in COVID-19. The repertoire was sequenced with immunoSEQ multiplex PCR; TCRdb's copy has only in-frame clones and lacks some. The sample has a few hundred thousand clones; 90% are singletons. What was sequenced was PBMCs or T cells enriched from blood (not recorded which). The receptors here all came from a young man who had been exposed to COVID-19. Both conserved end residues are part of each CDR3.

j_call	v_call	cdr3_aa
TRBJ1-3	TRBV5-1	CASSPTGDTSGNTIYF
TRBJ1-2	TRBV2	CASSRTTGPYGYTF
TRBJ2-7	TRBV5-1	CASSLEGQPYEQYF
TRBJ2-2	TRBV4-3	CASSRRTGELFF
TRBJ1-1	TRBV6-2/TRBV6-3	CASSSPRGGDTEAFF
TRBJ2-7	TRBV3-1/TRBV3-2	CASREYGGDEQYF
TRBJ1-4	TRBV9	CASSEGQANEKLFF
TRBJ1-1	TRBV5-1	CASSPFGGVNTEAFF
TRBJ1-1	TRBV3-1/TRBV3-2	CASVGLVNTEAFF
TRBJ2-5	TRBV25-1	CASQGVWETQYF
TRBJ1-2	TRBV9	CASSGGLNYGYTF
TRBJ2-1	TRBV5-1	CASSPSGTGEARDEQFF
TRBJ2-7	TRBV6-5	CASSYWDRVYEQYF
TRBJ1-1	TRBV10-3	CAIMTGENTEAFF
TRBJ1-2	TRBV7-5	CVRTLGTEFYGYTF
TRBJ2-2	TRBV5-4	CASSLLTGPNTGELFF
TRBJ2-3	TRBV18	CASSQTRDTQYF
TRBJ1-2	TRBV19	CASSPGTWYGYTF
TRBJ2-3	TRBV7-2	CASSLMGPEDTQYF
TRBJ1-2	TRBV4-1	CASSHIQTDYGYTF
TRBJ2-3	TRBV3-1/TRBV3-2	CASSQETSGGTSTDTQYF
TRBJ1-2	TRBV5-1	CASSPDRFYGYTF